These 26 T cell receptor beta chains were sequenced from one sample in a study of CD4 T cells in relation to SARS-CoV-2 and coronaviruses. CD4+ T cells from unexposed donors were obtained before the COVID-19 pandemic (2011-2018). CD4+ T cells were isolated from the cells after about 11 days of culture. Their target antigens are unknown. Libraries were prepared by immunoSEQ multiplex PCR; TCRdb keeps only in-frame clonotypes and omits some of them. The table shows 25,000 to 30,000 clones, with about 78% occurring only once. The sample comprised CD4+ T cells from PBMCs, cultured in vitro. These receptors were taken from a human donor in good health.

This clone came up once. The chain carries TRBV30 and TRBJ2-1; 9 positions agree with TRBD2. Germline CDR1 reads GTSNPN; CDR2 reads SVGIG (reference sequence). CDR3 length equals 15 residues. V gave up 6 bases and J gave up 5 bases; unmatched junction bases: 11. CDR3 sequence: CACPFGASGNNEQFF. CDR3 nucleotide sequence: TGTGCCTGTCCTTTCGGGGCTAGCGGGAACAATGAGCAGTTCTTC.

The chain recombines TRBV2 with TRBJ1-1; D is uncertain. CDR3 length: 14 amino acids. The V end lost 0 bases, the J end lost 4 bases, and 9 bases lay between the germline ends. The germline V gene encodes CDR1 SNHLY and CDR2 FYNNEI. The CDR3 reads CASSEAVVVTEAFF. The CDR3 DNA follows: TGTGCCAGCAGTGAAGCGGTGGTGGTCACTGAAGCTTTCTTT.

The chain uses TRBV19 and TRBJ1-4; no clear D gene. CDR1 LNHDA and CDR2 SQIVND come from the germline V gene (reference sequence). The CDR3 extends over 14 amino acids. The V and J ends lost 3 bases and 5 bases respectively, with 10 bases between them. CDR3 protein: CASSIGMGNEKLFF. In DNA, the CDR3 is TGTGCCAGTAGTATTGGGATGGGGAATGAAAAACTGTTTTTT.

This clone was recorded once. The chain has TRBV2 and TRBJ2-1; 9 bases align to TRBD2. In germline, CDR1 is SNHLY, CDR2 FYNNEI. The CDR3 runs to 15 residues. The J segment lost 8 bases and the V segment lost 2 bases, leaving 7 bases of the junction unmatched. CDR3: CASSELGRGGYEQFF. The CDR3 region has the DNA TGTGCCAGCAGTGAATTGGGGCGGGGGGGCTATGAGCAGTTCTTC.

The chain uses TRBV5-5 and TRBJ2-7; TRBD1 aligns across 12 bases. The germline CDR1 and CDR2 sequences are SGHKS and YYEKEE (reference sequence). The J segment lost 7 bases and the V segment lost 2 bases, leaving 4 bases of the junction unmatched. The CDR3 sequence is 14 residues long. CDR3 amino acids: CASSLGTGGREQYF. In DNA, the CDR3 is TGTGCCAGCAGCTTAGGGACAGGGGGCAGAGAGCAGTACTTC. Drawing the rest from reference TRBV5-5 and TRBJ2-7, the complete variable domain is DAGVTQSPTHLIKTRGQQVTLRCSPISGHKSVSWYQQVLGQGPQFIFQYYEKEERGRGNFPDRFSARQFPNYSSELNVNALLLGDSALYLCASSLGTGGREQYFGPGTRLTVT.

This chain uses TRBV3-1 (or the pseudogene TRBV3-2) with TRBJ1-5; TRBD1 matches 8 bases. The CDR3 covers 15 residues. V lost 4 bases, J lost 4 bases, and 6 bases stayed unmatched. Germline CDR1 LGHDT, CDR2 YNNKEL (reference sequence). In DNA form, the CDR3 reads TGTGCCAGCAGCCGCCAGGGGGCGGGTAATCAGCCCCAGCATTTT. Its translation: CASSRQGAGNQPQHF.

This clone came up a few times. The rearrangement links TRBV3-1 (or the pseudogene TRBV3-2) to TRBJ2-7; the D gene could be TRBD1 or TRBD2 (6 bases each). Trimming shortened V by 4 bases and J by 6 bases, and 13 bases separated the two germline ends. The germline V gene encodes CDR1 LGHDT and CDR2 YNNKEL (reference sequence). The CDR3 sequence is 13 residues long. CDR3 bases: TGTGCCAGCAGCCCTCGAGGGGGAGGCGAGCAGTACTTC. It codes for CASSPRGGGEQYF.

This clone has only one observation. The chain carries TRBV7-9 and TRBJ2-7; TRBD1 is a possible D gene (5 bases). This CDR3 is 14 amino acids long. CDR1 SEHNR and CDR2 FQNEAQ come from the germline V gene (reference sequence). The V end was cut by 6 bases, the J end by 7 bases, with 19 bases between. For the CDR3, the DNA is TGTGCCAGCAGTTGGAGTACAGGCTCCGGGGAGCAGTACTTC. Translation gives CASSWSTGSGEQYF.

This clone has only a few counts. The rearrangement uses TRBV7-9 and TRBJ2-2; 8 nucleotides match TRBD2. Germline CDR1 reads SEHNR; CDR2 reads FQNEAQ (reference sequence). The CDR3 runs to 17 residues. The V and J ends lost 5 bases and 4 bases, in that order; junction bases with no gene match: 12. The DNA for the CDR3 is TGTGCCAGCAGCCCGGGGGGCGGGAGCGGGAGCACCGGGGAGCTGTTTTTT. Protein: CASSPGGGSGSTGELFF.

The chain combines TRBV5-1 with TRBJ2-3, with a possible D match to TRBD2 (6 bases). The CDR3 is 16 amino acids. Trimming removed 1 base from V and 0 bases from J, with 12 bases in between. The V gene's germline CDR1 is SGHRS and CDR2 YFSETQ. The CDR3 protein is CASSLNEAGSTDTQYF. As DNA, the CDR3 is TGCGCCAGCAGCTTGAATGAGGCGGGAAGCACAGATACGCAGTATTTT.

The chain is built from TRBV5-1 and TRBJ2-7, with D possibly matching TRBD1 (6 bases). Germline values: CDR1 SGHRS, CDR2 YFSETQ. The CDR3 runs 16 residues. V was pared by 0 bases and J by 0 bases, with 13 bases between. The CDR3 coding sequence is TGCGCCAGCAGCTTGGTTGGCACGACAGGCTCCTACGAGCAGTACTTC. Its protein product is CASSLVGTTGSYEQYF.

The chain combines TRBV4-3 with TRBJ2-1; D uncertain. From germline, CDR1 is LGHNA and CDR2 YSLEER. The CDR3 contains 15 residues. The V gene lost 5 bases and the J gene lost 0 bases, with 11 bases spanning the gap. In nucleotides, the CDR3 is TGCGCCAGCAGCTTTGGACCGAGCTCCTACAATGAGCAGTTCTTC. It yields the protein CASSFGPSSYNEQFF.

The chain joins TRBV11-2 to TRBJ1-1, with TRBD1 matching over 9 bases. The J segment lost 0 bases and the V segment lost 4 bases, leaving 15 bases of the junction unmatched. Looked up from germline, CDR1 is SGHAT and CDR2 is FQNNGV. The length of the CDR3 is 19 residues. The CDR3 spells CASSSTRGPGTGMNTEAFF. The DNA for the CDR3 is TGTGCCAGCAGCTCAACCCGAGGTCCCGGGACAGGGATGAACACTGAAGCTTTCTTT.

This clone occurred once. This rearrangement joins TRBV29-1 to TRBJ2-7, with a weak D call TRBD2 (5 bases). There are 11 residues in the CDR3. Germline CDR1 is SQVTM and CDR2 is ANQGSEA. The V gene lost 6 bases and the J gene lost 5 bases, with 11 bases spanning the gap. The CDR3 sequence is CSVGGGHEQYF. The CDR3 DNA sequence: TGCAGCGTAGGAGGTGGCCACGAGCAGTACTTC.

This clone was seen a single time. The V and J genes are TRBV9 and TRBJ1-1; a weak D match, TRBD1 (5 bases). The CDR3 is 12 residues long. Germline V gene data show CDR1 as SGDLS and CDR2 as YYNGEE. Trimming removed 4 bases at V and 8 bases at J, with 12 bases between. The CDR3 reads CASSKSGGEAFF. The CDR3 bases are TGTGCCAGCAGCAAAAGTGGGGGGGAAGCTTTCTTT.

J is TRBJ1-5 and V is TRBV6-5; unclear D gene. The CDR3 has 15 amino acids. The germline V gene has CDR1 MNHEY and CDR2 SVGAGI. Trimming took 6 bases from V and 2 from J, leaving 14 bases between them. The CDR3 region is CASRNAGEGNQPQHF. CDR3 nucleotide sequence: TGTGCCAGCAGGAATGCTGGGGAGGGCAATCAGCCCCAGCATTTT.

The chain couples TRBV11-2 to TRBJ2-5; a weak D match, TRBD2 (5 bases). Germline V gene sequence: CDR1 SGHAT, CDR2 FQNNGV. Trimming cost V 4 bases and J 5 bases, with 14 bases left between them. The CDR3 is 14 amino acids. The CDR3 coding sequence is TGTGCCAGCAGCTCGACGGGGATGGTGGAGACCCAGTACTTC. It translates to CASSSTGMVETQYF. Drawing the rest from reference TRBV11-2 and TRBJ2-5, the complete variable domain is EAGVAQSPRYKIIEKRQSVAFWCNPISGHATLYWYQQILGQGPKLLIQFQNNGVVDDSQLPKDRFSAERLKGVDSTLKIQPAKLEDSAVYLCASSSTGMVETQYFGPGTRLLVL.

Here the CDR3 DNA reads TGTGCCTGGAGTGGCGTGGGCACTAACACCGGGGAGCTGTTTTTT. It yields the protein CAWSGVGTNTGELFF. This chain links TRBV30 with TRBJ2-2; D gene uncertain. The V end was cut by 1 base, the J end by 2 bases, with 11 bases between. CDR3 length equals 15 residues. The germline CDR1 and CDR2 sequences are GTSNPN and SVGIG (reference sequence).

V usage is TRBV5-5 and J usage is TRBJ1-2, with D maybe TRBD1 (6 bases). The V end was cut by 1 base, the J end by 3 bases, with 10 bases between. This CDR3 has 14 residues. CDR1 SGHKS and CDR2 YYEKEE come from the germline V gene (reference sequence). In DNA form, the CDR3 reads TGTGCCAGCAGCTTGACAGGGTTGGACTATGGCTACACCTTC. Residues: CASSLTGLDYGYTF. The full variable domain, with the rest looked up from reference TRBV5-5 and TRBJ1-2, is DAGVTQSPTHLIKTRGQQVTLRCSPISGHKSVSWYQQVLGQGPQFIFQYYEKEERGRGNFPDRFSARQFPNYSSELNVNALLLGDSALYLCASSLTGLDYGYTFGSGTRLTVV.

The CDR3 coding sequence is TGCAGCGTTGGGATTGGGACAGCTAATGAAAAACTGTTTTTT. Translation gives CSVGIGTANEKLFF. The chain employs TRBV29-1 and TRBJ1-4; 7 positions agree with TRBD1. CDR3 size: 14 residues. V trimming: 4 bases; J trimming: 3 bases; junction bases outside the gene matches: 5. Per the germline V gene, CDR1 is SQVTM and CDR2 is ANQGSEA. Together with reference TRBV29-1 and TRBJ1-4, the CDR3 gives the full variable domain: SAVISQKPSRDICQRGTSLTIQCQVDSQVTMMFWYRQQPGQSLTLIATANQGSEATYESGFVIDKFPISRPNLTFSTLTVSNMSPEDSSIYLCSVGIGTANEKLFFGSGTQLSVL.

The chain couples TRBV6-6 to TRBJ1-4; 7 bases fit TRBD1. The CDR3 has 14 residues. Losses at the gene ends were 4 bases for V and 7 bases for J; bases not matched to a gene: 6. CDR1 and CDR2 (germline): MNHNY, SVGAGI (reference sequence). This CDR3 reads CASSWEGDSEKLFF. In nucleotides, the CDR3 is TGTGCCAGCAGTTGGGAGGGGGACAGTGAAAAACTGTTTTTT.

V and J are TRBV5-1 and TRBJ2-3, with TRBD1 matching over 10 bases. The V gene's germline CDR1 is SGHRS and CDR2 YFSETQ. V was pared by 5 bases and J by 7 bases, with 10 bases of the junction left unmatched. The CDR3 is made up of 15 amino acids. The CDR3 nucleotides read TGCGCCAGCAGGAGCGCCGGGACAGGGGTAAATACGCAGTATTTT. Its translation: CASRSAGTGVNTQYF.

This clone has only a few counts. The V call is TRBV18, the J call TRBJ2-3, with TRBD1 matching over 9 bases. The CDR3 sequence is 15 residues long. CDR1 and CDR2 from the germline V gene are KGHSH and LQKENI. The V and J ends lost 5 bases and 8 bases, in that order; junction bases with no gene match: 11. DNA for the CDR3: TGTGCCAGCTCAACGGGACAGGGAGCAATCGGTACGCAGTATTTT. It encodes CASSTGQGAIGTQYF.

The chain has TRBV18 and TRBJ2-7; D perhaps matches TRBD1 (5 bases). V shed 0 bases and J shed 4 bases, with 7 bases lying between them. The CDR3 is 13 amino acids. CDR1 KGHSH and CDR2 LQKENI come from the germline V gene. The CDR3 protein is CASSPPQEYEQYF. The CDR3 DNA reads TGTGCCAGCTCACCACCACAGGAATACGAGCAGTACTTC.

The chain has TRBV7-8 and TRBJ2-2; 7 bases match TRBD2. CDR1 and CDR2 from the germline V gene are SGHVS and FQNEAQ. The V gene end was trimmed by 0 bases and the J gene end by 3 bases; junction bases not matched to a gene: 7. This CDR3 is built from 17 residues. The CDR3 loop reads CASSLALSGEYTGELFF. The CDR3 DNA reads TGTGCCAGCAGCTTAGCGCTCAGCGGGGAGTACACCGGGGAGCTGTTTTTT.

This clone was observed a single time. This sequence joins TRBV5-1 and TRBJ2-2, with TRBD2 as a possible D gene (5 bases). V was shortened by 2 bases and J by 0 bases, with 8 bases between the two germline ends. Germline loops: CDR1 SGHRS, CDR2 YFSETQ. The CDR3 sequence is 15 residues long. CDR3 nucleotide sequence: TGCGCCAGCAGCTTCGGAGGATCGAACACCGGGGAGCTGTTTTTT. The encoded protein is CASSFGGSNTGELFF. The entire variable domain, with the rest obtained from reference TRBV5-1 and TRBJ2-2, is as follows: KAGVTQTPRYLIKTRGQQVTLSCSPISGHRSVSWYQQTPGQGLQFLFEYFSETQRNKGNFPGRFSGRQFSNSRSEMNVSTLELGDSALYLCASSFGGSNTGELFFGEGSRLTVL.